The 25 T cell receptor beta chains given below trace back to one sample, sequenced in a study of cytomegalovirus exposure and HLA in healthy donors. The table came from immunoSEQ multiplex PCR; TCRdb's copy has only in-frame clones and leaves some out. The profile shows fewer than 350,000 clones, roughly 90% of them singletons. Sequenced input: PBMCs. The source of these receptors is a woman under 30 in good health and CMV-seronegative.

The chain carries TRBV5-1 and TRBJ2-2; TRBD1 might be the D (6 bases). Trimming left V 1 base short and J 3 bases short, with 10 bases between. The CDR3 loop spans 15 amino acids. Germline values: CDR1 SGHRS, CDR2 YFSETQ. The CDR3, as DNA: TGCGCCAGCAGCTTGCTTGCAGGGGACACCGGGGAGCTGTTTTTT. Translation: CASSLLAGDTGELFF.

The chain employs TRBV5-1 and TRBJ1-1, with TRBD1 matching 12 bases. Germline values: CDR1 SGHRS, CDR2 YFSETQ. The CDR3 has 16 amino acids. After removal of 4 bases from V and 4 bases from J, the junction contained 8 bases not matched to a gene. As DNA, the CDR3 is TGCGCCAGCAGCCTCGGGACAGGGGGCTATAGCACTGAAGCTTTCTTT. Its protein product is CASSLGTGGYSTEAFF.

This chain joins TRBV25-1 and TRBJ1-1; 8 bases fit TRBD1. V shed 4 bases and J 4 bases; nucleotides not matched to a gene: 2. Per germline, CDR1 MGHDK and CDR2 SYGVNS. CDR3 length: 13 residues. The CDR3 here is CASSADRGTEAFF. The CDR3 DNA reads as TGTGCCAGCAGTGCCGACAGGGGCACTGAAGCTTTCTTT.

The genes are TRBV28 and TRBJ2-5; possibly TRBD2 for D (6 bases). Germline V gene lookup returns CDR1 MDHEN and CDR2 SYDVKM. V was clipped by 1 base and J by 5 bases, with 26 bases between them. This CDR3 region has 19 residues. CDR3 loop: CASSLSVFLTRGLSETQYF. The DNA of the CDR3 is TGTGCCAGCAGTTTATCTGTTTTTTTAACGCGGGGTTTAAGCGAGACCCAGTACTTC.

The CDR3 reads CASSEEVDRVGEKLFF. The CDR3 bases are TGTGCCAGCAGTGAAGAGGTGGACAGGGTGGGAGAAAAACTGTTTTTT. The chain joins TRBV6-1 to TRBJ1-4; 8 nucleotides match TRBD1. This CDR3 comprises 16 residues. Trimming took 1 base from V and 8 from J; bases not matched to a gene: 9. Per germline, CDR1 MNHNS and CDR2 SASEGT.

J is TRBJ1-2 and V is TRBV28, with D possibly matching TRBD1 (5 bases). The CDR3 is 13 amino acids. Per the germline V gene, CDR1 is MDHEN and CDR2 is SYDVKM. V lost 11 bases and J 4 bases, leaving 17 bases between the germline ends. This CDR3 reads CAVPSGGGYGYTF. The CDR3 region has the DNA TGTGCCGTCCCGTCCGGGGGAGGCTATGGCTACACCTTC.

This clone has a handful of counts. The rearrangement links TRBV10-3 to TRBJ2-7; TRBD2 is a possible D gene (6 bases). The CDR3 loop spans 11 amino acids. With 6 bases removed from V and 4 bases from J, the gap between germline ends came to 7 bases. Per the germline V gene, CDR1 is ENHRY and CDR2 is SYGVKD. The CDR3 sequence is CAIRDYYEQYF. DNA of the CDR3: TGTGCCATCAGGGACTATTACGAGCAGTACTTC.

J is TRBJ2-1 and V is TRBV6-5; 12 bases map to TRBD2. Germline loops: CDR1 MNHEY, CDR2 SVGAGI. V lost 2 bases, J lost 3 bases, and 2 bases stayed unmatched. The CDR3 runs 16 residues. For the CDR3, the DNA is TGTGCCAGCAGTTACCGGACTAGCGGGAACTACAATGAGCAGTTCTTC. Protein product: CASSYRTSGNYNEQFF.

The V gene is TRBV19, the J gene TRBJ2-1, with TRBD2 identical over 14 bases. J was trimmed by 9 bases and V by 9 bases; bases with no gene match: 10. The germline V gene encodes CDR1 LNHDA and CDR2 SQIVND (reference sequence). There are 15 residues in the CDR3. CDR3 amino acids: CASRLAGGPGGEQFF. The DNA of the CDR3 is TGTGCCAGCAGACTAGCGGGAGGGCCGGGCGGTGAGCAGTTCTTC.

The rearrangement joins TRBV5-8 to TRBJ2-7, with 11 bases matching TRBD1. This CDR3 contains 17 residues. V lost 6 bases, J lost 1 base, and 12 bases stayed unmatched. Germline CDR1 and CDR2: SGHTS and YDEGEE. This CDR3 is CASTYYPGQGVSYEQYF. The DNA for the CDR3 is TGTGCCAGCACGTATTATCCGGGACAGGGGGTTTCCTACGAGCAGTACTTC.

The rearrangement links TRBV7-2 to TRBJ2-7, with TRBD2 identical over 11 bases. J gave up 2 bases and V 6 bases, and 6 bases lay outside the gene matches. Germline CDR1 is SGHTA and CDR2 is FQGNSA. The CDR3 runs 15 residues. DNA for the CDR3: TGTGCCAGCAGTCGCACTAGCGGGGGACCCTACGAGCAGTACTTC. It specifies CASSRTSGGPYEQYF.

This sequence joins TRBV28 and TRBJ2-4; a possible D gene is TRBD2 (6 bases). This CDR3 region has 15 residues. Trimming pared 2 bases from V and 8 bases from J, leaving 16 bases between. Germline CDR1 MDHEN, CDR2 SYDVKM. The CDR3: CASSLRSAGTDIQYF. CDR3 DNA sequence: TGTGCCAGCAGTTTACGTAGCGCCGGGACTGACATTCAGTACTTC.

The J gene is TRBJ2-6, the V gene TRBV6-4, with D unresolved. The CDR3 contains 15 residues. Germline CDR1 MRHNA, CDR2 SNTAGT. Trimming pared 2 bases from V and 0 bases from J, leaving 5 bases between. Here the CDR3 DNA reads TGTGCCAGCAGTGACGAACACTCTGGGGCCAACGTCCTGACTTTC. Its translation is CASSDEHSGANVLTF.

This chain's CDR3 is CASSLSGRLAKNIQYF. The CDR3 DNA sequence: TGTGCCAGCAGTTTATCGGGGCGGCTAGCCAAAAACATTCAGTACTTC. The chain carries TRBV27 and TRBJ2-4; a weak D match, TRBD1 (5 bases). CDR3 size: 16 residues. V lost 0 bases to trimming and J lost 0 bases, with 9 bases between them. Germline CDR1 and CDR2: MNHEY and SMNVEV (reference sequence).

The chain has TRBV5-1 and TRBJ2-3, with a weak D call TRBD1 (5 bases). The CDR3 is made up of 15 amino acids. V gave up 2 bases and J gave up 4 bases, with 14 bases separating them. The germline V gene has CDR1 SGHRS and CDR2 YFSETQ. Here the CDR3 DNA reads TGCGCCAGCAGCTTACAGACAGTAGCCCCAGATACGCAGTATTTT. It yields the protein CASSLQTVAPDTQYF.

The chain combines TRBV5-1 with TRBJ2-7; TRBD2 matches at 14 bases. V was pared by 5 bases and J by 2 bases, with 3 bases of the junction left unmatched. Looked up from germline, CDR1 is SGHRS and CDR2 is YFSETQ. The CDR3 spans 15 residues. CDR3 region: CASRGTSGSPYEQYF. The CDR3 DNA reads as TGCGCCAGCAGGGGGACTAGCGGGAGTCCCTACGAGCAGTACTTC.

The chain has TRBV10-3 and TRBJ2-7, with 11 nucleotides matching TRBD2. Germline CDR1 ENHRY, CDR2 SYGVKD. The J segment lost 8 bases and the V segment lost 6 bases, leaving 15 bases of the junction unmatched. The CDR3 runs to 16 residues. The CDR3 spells CAISQSLAGDLYKQYF. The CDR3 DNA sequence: TGTGCCATCAGCCAATCACTAGCGGGAGATCTATACAAGCAGTACTTC.

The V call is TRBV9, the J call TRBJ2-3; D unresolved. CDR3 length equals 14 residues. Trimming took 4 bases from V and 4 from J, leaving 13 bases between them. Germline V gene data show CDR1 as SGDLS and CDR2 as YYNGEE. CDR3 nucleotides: TGTGCCAGCAGCCCGCTCACACGGGCAGATACGCAGTATTTT. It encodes CASSPLTRADTQYF.

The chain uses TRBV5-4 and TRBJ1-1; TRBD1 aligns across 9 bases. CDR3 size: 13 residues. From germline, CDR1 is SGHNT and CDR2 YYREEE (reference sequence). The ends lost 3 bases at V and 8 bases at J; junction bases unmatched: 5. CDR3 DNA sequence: TGTGCCAGCAGCTGGGGACAGGGAACCGAAGCTTTCTTT. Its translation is CASSWGQGTEAFF.

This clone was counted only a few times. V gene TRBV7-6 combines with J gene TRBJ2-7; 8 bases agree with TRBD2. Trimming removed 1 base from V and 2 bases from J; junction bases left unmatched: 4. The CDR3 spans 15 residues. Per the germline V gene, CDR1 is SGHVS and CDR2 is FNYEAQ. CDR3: CASSLGAGGPYEQYF. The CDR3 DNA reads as TGTGCCAGCAGCTTAGGGGCGGGAGGACCCTACGAGCAGTACTTC.

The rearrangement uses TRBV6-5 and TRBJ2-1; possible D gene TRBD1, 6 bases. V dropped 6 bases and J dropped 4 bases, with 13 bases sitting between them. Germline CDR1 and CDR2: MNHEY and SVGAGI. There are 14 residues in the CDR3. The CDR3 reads CASSYTGRYNEQFF. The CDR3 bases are TGTGCCAGCAGCTACACAGGGCGTTACAATGAGCAGTTCTTC.

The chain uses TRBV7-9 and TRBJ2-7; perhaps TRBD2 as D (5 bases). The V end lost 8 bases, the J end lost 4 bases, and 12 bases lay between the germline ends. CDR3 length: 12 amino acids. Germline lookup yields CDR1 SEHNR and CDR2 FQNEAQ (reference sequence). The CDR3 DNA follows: TGTGCCAGCGAGGGAAGGGTTTACGAGCAGTACTTC. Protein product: CASEGRVYEQYF.

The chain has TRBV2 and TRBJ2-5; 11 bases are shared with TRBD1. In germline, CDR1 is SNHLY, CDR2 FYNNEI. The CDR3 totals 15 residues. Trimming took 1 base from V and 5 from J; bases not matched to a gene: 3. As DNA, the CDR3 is TGTGCCAGCAGTGAAGGGACAGGGGGCATCGAGACCCAGTACTTC. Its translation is CASSEGTGGIETQYF.

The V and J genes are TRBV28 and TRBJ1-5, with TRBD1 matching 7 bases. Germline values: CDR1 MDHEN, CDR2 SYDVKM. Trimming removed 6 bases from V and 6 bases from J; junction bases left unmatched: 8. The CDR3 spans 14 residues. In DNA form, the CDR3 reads TGTGCCAGCAGCCTAGACAGGGAGAGTCAGCCCCAGCATTTT. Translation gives CASSLDRESQPQHF.

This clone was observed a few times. In nucleotides, the CDR3 is TGTGCCAGCAGTTTCCGGGGTAGCAATCAGCCCCAGCATTTT. Its protein product is CASSFRGSNQPQHF. The rearrangement joins TRBV28 to TRBJ1-5; D gene uncertain. Germline CDR1 reads MDHEN; CDR2 reads SYDVKM. V lost 3 bases to trimming and J lost 0 bases, with 6 bases between them. The CDR3 totals 14 residues.